Below are 22 T cell receptor beta chains sequenced from a single sample in a study of T cells in Graves' hyperthyroidism and ophthalmopathy. Authors of the study amplified TCR beta CDR3 regions from RNA transcripts. The study used the HTBI primer set for a first-round RT-PCR of the TCR CDR3. TCRdb redid the calling of the multiplex PCR reads with MiXCR, one entry per CDR3 protein. The sample includes hundreds of thousands of distinct CDR3 sequences, 11% to 15% of them seen just once. The sample taken for sequencing was blood. The receptors stem from a woman aged 18-35 years with Graves' hyperthyroidism.

On this clonotype: A junction boundary mismatches the germline segment, possibly from a read error. This CDR3 is CAGSSLTPQGGYTF. In DNA form, the CDR3 reads TGTGCCGGCAGTTCATTGACACCTCAGGGGGGCTACACCTTC. The chain recombines TRBV28 with TRBJ1-2; possibly TRBD1 for D (6 bases). There are 14 residues in the CDR3. Germline V lookup: CDR1 MDHEN, CDR2 SYDVKM.

This clonotype was recorded many times. The J gene is TRBJ1-2, the V gene TRBV11-3, with no clear D. The CDR3 length is 16 residues. Germline V gene lookup returns CDR1 SGHNT and CDR2 YENEEA. With 1 base removed from V and 2 bases from J, the gap between germline ends came to 14 bases. The CDR3 sequence: CASSLVIVGGNYGYTF. In DNA form, the CDR3 reads TGTGCCAGCAGCTTAGTTATCGTCGGAGGCAACTATGGCTACACCTTC. Supplemented by reference TRBV11-3 and TRBJ1-2, the full variable domain reads EAGVVQSPRYKIIEKKQPVAFWCNPISGHNTLYWYLQNLGQGPELLIRYENEEAVDDSQLPKDRFSAERLKGVDSTLKIQPAELGDSAVYLCASSLVIVGGNYGYTFGSGTRLTVV.

V usage is TRBV18 and J usage is TRBJ1-3; D is perhaps TRBD1 (5 bases). Germline CDR1 KGHSH, CDR2 LQKENI. V lost 3 bases and J lost 0, with 15 bases in between. The CDR3 contains 17 residues. The DNA of the CDR3 is TGTGCCAGCTCACCCGGCCCCTACAGGCGCTCTGGAAACACCATATATTTT. It specifies CASSPGPYRRSGNTIYF.

This clonotype was found many times. The chain carries TRBV18 and TRBJ2-1, with D perhaps TRBD2 (6 bases). V dropped 6 bases and J dropped 7 bases, with 13 bases sitting between them. Germline assignment: CDR1 KGHSH and CDR2 LQKENI. The CDR3 extends over 13 amino acids. CDR3 DNA: TGTGCCAGCTCCCCGGGACTCACAAATGAGCAGTTCTTC. It is translated as CASSPGLTNEQFF.

This clonotype was observed a few times. The CDR3 nucleotides read TGCGCCAGCAGCCACGCTGGGACGGGTTCACCCCTCCACTTT. It specifies CASSHAGTGSPLHF. The V call is TRBV4-1, the J call TRBJ1-6, with D perhaps matching TRBD1 (5 bases). The V end was cut by 3 bases, the J end by 9 bases, with 12 bases between. Germline CDR1 reads MGHRA; CDR2 reads YSYEKL. There are 14 residues in the CDR3.

As for this clonotype: At one boundary the junction diverges from the germline segment, which might be a read error. This chain connects TRBV7-9 to TRBJ1-2; no definite D call. The CDR3 is 15 amino acids. Germline V gene data show CDR1 as SEHNR and CDR2 as FQNEAQ (reference sequence). The CDR3 reads CASSVPAKELSGYAF. Written as DNA, the CDR3 is TGTGCCAGCAGCGTCCCGGCTAAGGAGCTGAGTGGCTACGCCTTC.

This clonotype appeared many times. V gene TRBV18 combines with J gene TRBJ2-1; 7 bases map to TRBD1. CDR3 length: 16 residues. The V gene end was trimmed by 5 bases and the J gene end by 3 bases; junction bases not matched to a gene: 10. Germline loops: CDR1 KGHSH, CDR2 LQKENI. The DNA of the CDR3 is TGTGCCAGCTCATCGTCACAGGGGTTTTACTACAATGAGCAGTTCTTC. Protein: CASSSSQGFYYNEQFF. The entire variable domain, with the rest obtained from reference TRBV18 and TRBJ2-1, is as follows: NAGVMQNPRHLVRRRGQEARLRCSPMKGHSHVYWYRQLPEEGLKFMVYLQKENIIDESGMPKERFSAEFPKEGPSILRIQQVVRGDSAAYFCASSSSQGFYYNEQFFGPGTRLTVL.

The chain's CDR3 is CASSQAWRPASEGYTF. The CDR3 DNA reads TGTGCCAGCAGCCAAGCTTGGCGCCCTGCGTCGGAGGGCTACACCTTC. This chain links TRBV14 with TRBJ1-2, with D hard to call. This CDR3 is built from 16 residues. V was shortened by 1 base and J by 8 bases, with 20 bases between the two germline ends. Germline CDR1 is SGHDN and CDR2 is FVKESK. The full variable domain, in which reference TRBV14 and TRBJ1-2 provide the parts outside the CDR3, is EAGVTQFPSHSVIEKGQTVTLRCDPISGHDNLYWYRRVMGKEIKFLLHFVKESKQDESGMPNNRFLAERTGGTYSTLKVQPAELEDSGVYFCASSQAWRPASEGYTFGSGTRLTVV.

This clonotype appeared once. The chain uses TRBV9 and TRBJ1-4, with no clear D. CDR3 length equals 13 residues. Trimming shortened V by 4 bases and J by 6 bases, and 10 bases separated the two germline ends. CDR1 and CDR2 from the germline V gene are SGDLS and YYNGEE. This chain's CDR3 is CASSRGKDEKLFF. The CDR3 DNA reads as TGTGCCAGCAGCCGGGGAAAAGATGAAAAACTGTTTTTT. Combining the CDR3 with reference TRBV9 and TRBJ1-4 gives the whole variable domain DSGVTQTPKHLITATGQRVTLRCSPRSGDLSVYWYQQSLDQGLQFLIQYYNGEERAKGNILERFSAQQFPDLHSELNLSSLELGDSALYFCASSRGKDEKLFFGSGTQLSVL.

In this sample, this clonotype turned up many times. V usage is TRBV12-3 or TRBV12-4 and J usage is TRBJ2-7; D might be TRBD2 (5 bases). V lost 5 bases, J lost 9 bases, and 11 bases lay in between. The CDR3 covers 11 residues. CDR3 DNA: TGTGCCAGCAGTGTCGGGGTGGGGCAGTACTTC. This translates into CASSVGVGQYF.

This clonotype was counted at least ten times. CDR3 nucleotides: TGTGCCAGCAGCCAGGGACTAGCGGGAGGAAAACGGGAAGATACGCAGTATTTT. It is translated as CASSQGLAGGKREDTQYF. The chain recombines TRBV6-2 or TRBV6-3 with TRBJ2-3; TRBD2 aligns across 15 bases. V was pared by 6 bases and J by 5 bases, with 12 bases of the junction left unmatched. Per the germline V gene, CDR1 is MNHEY and CDR2 is SVGEGT. The CDR3 extends over 18 amino acids.

The chain combines TRBV7-9 with TRBJ1-1; 8 bases match TRBD1. The CDR3 has 15 amino acids. Germline CDR1 and CDR2: SEHNR and FQNEAQ (reference sequence). Trimming cost V 4 bases and J 2 bases; bases outside gene matches: 6. CDR3 region: CASSYGTGGNTEAFF. For the CDR3, the DNA is TGTGCCAGCAGCTATGGGACAGGAGGAAACACTGAAGCTTTCTTT.

Ten or more counts support this clonotype. This chain uses TRBV6-2 or TRBV6-3 with TRBJ1-1; no clear D gene. V was cut by 8 bases and J by 7 bases, with 20 bases left in between. Germline V gene lookup returns CDR1 MNHEY and CDR2 SVGEGT. This CDR3 has 14 amino acids. DNA of the CDR3: TGTGCCAGCCAACCCTGGGCCGAAGAGGATGAAGCTTTCTTT. This codes for CASQPWAEEDEAFF.

This clonotype has more than one count but fewer than ten. This chain connects TRBV28 to TRBJ2-3; weak D call: TRBD1 (6 bases). Germline loops: CDR1 MDHEN, CDR2 SYDVKM. Trimming left V 4 bases short and J 2 bases short, with 16 bases between. CDR3 length equals 16 residues. CDR3 sequence (DNA): TGTGCCAGCAGTTCCAGGACAGAGGGGGACACAGATACGCAGTATTTT. Translating gives CASSSRTEGDTDTQYF.

A note on this clonotype: This is likely a read error, given that the CDR3 carries no conserved phenylalanine or tryptophan at its end. V gene TRBV2 combines with J gene TRBJ2-7, with 8 bases matching TRBD2. This CDR3 region has 14 residues. J gave up 4 bases and V 4 bases, and 6 bases lay outside the gene matches. Germline values: CDR1 SNHLY, CDR2 FYNNEI. The CDR3 here is CASSAGSGTYEQYL. The CDR3 coding sequence is TGTGCCAGCAGTGCCGGTAGCGGGACATACGAGCAGTACCTC.

This clonotype has at least ten counts. The rearrangement joins TRBV6-2 or TRBV6-3 to TRBJ1-5, with a tentative D call TRBD1 (5 bases). Germline V CDR1 and CDR2: MNHEY, SVGEGT. The CDR3 is 14 amino acids. Trimming pared 2 bases from V and 4 bases from J, leaving 9 bases between. CDR3 DNA sequence: TGTGCCAGCAGTTACGCCAGGGATAATCAGCCCCAGCATTTT. This sequence encodes CASSYARDNQPQHF.

V usage is TRBV4-1 and J usage is TRBJ1-2; D perhaps matches TRBD1 (5 bases). Trimming shortened V by 1 base and J by 8 bases, and 14 bases separated the two germline ends. This CDR3 comprises 14 residues. CDR1 is MGHRA, CDR2 YSYEKL, per germline. CDR3 region: CASSQGGDYRGYTF. The CDR3 coding sequence is TGCGCCAGCAGCCAAGGGGGGGACTATCGGGGCTACACCTTC.

This clonotype has a count of ten or more. The genes are TRBV28 and TRBJ2-7; a weak D match, TRBD1 (6 bases). This CDR3 is built from 11 residues. Germline assignment: CDR1 MDHEN and CDR2 SYDVKM. CDR3 loop: CGTATSYEQYF. The CDR3 DNA reads TGTGGGACAGCCACCTCCTACGAGCAGTACTTC.

This clonotype has more than one count but fewer than ten. The chain links TRBV20-1 to TRBJ2-1; 7 bases map to TRBD2. Germline trimming cut 3 bases from V and 6 bases from J; bases unmatched to any gene: 14. The length of the CDR3 is 16 residues. Germline CDR1 and CDR2: DFQATT and SNEGSKA (reference sequence). The CDR3 spells CSARASGASRFNEQFF. The CDR3 DNA reads as TGCAGTGCTAGGGCGAGCGGGGCAAGTAGGTTCAATGAGCAGTTCTTC.

Only a few counts were recorded for this clonotype. This chain joins TRBV6-1 and TRBJ1-6; tentatively, D is TRBD1 (6 bases). In germline, CDR1 is MNHNS, CDR2 SASEGT. Trimming took off 2 bases at V and 7 bases at J, with 9 bases between the two ends. The CDR3 is 14 amino acids. The CDR3 sequence: CASSELDRNSPLHF. The DNA of the CDR3 is TGTGCCAGCAGTGAATTGGACAGAAATTCACCCCTCCACTTT.

The J gene is TRBJ2-7, the V gene TRBV29-1; D could derive from TRBD1 or TRBD2 (5 bases each). Germline V lookup: CDR1 SQVTM, CDR2 ANQGSEA. There are 13 residues in the CDR3. The V end was cut by 5 bases, the J end by 2 bases, with 13 bases between. The CDR3 reads CSVRDGFTYEQYF. CDR3 DNA sequence: TGCAGCGTTAGGGACGGGTTCACCTACGAGCAGTACTTC.

This clonotype has at least ten counts. CDR3 sequence: CASRRTGSGTQYF. The CDR3 DNA reads as TGTGCCAGCAGGCGGACAGGGAGCGGGACCCAGTACTTC. The rearrangement uses TRBV6-1 and TRBJ2-5; 8 nucleotides align to TRBD1. Per germline, CDR1 MNHNS and CDR2 SASEGT. The CDR3 consists of 13 residues. V lost 6 bases, J lost 7 bases, and 7 bases stayed unmatched.